These 17 T cell receptor beta chains share one sample of origin, sequenced in a study of beta chain features in type 1 diabetes. Study-wide results and caveats: Significant though moderate, a shortening of TCRB CDR3s appeared in all four CD4+ subsets of Type 1 diabetes patients.

Their antigen targets remain unknown. Expressed TCRB transcripts were sequenced, since all the RNA that had been isolated was reverse transcribed. Sequencing was performed with immunoSEQ multiplex PCR; in TCRdb, only in-frame clones are kept and a portion is missing. The sample consists of about 660,000 clones, about 14% of them appearing once. Sequences were obtained from naive CD4+ T cells from blood. The receptors here all came from a young man with type 1 diabetes.

This clone was observed a handful of times. The rearrangement joins TRBV5-1 to TRBJ1-1; D uncertain. CDR3 length equals 13 residues. Germline V lookup: CDR1 SGHRS, CDR2 YFSETQ. V shed 3 bases and J shed 5 bases, with 11 bases lying between them. The CDR3 DNA reads TGCGCCAGCAGCTCGGGATCGGGGACTGAAGCTTTCTTT. Residues: CASSSGSGTEAFF.

This clone has only a few counts. This chain uses TRBV27 with TRBJ2-5, with D perhaps TRBD2 (5 bases). This CDR3 region has 13 residues. The germline V gene has CDR1 MNHEY and CDR2 SMNVEV (reference sequence). V shed 5 bases and J shed 6 bases, with 13 bases lying between them. In DNA, the CDR3 is TGTGCCAGCAGTCTGGGTCCCGGGAAGACCCAGTACTTC. Residues: CASSLGPGKTQYF.

This clone has a handful of counts. This chain links TRBV27 with TRBJ1-4; D remains unclear. The V end lost 6 bases, the J end lost 5 bases, and 10 bases lay between the germline ends. The germline CDR1 and CDR2 sequences are MNHEY and SMNVEV (reference sequence). The CDR3 sequence is 13 residues long. CDR3 coding DNA: TGTGCCAGCAGCCCACGTTGGAATGAAAAACTGTTTTTT. Its protein product is CASSPRWNEKLFF.

The rearrangement uses TRBV30 and TRBJ1-5, with 7 bases aligning to TRBD1. There are 15 residues in the CDR3. In germline, CDR1 is GTSNPN, CDR2 SVGIG (reference sequence). V lost 1 base and J lost 4; bases outside the gene matches: 7. The CDR3: CAWSAPGTANQPQHF. CDR3 coding DNA: TGTGCCTGGAGTGCTCCCGGGACAGCTAATCAGCCCCAGCATTTT.

The chain couples TRBV7-9 to TRBJ2-2, with TRBD1 matching over 7 bases. The CDR3 loop spans 15 amino acids. Germline V gives CDR1 SEHNR, CDR2 FQNEAQ (reference sequence). CDR3 nucleotides: TGTGCGCACGCCTGGAAGGGGGCAAACACCGGGGAGCTGTTTTTT. It specifies CAHAWKGANTGELFF.

The rearrangement uses TRBV28 and TRBJ1-2; D remains ambiguous. The CDR3 is made up of 13 amino acids. V was cut by 3 bases and J by 5 bases, with 10 bases left in between. The germline gives CDR1 MDHEN, CDR2 SYDVKM. The CDR3 protein is CASSFRRSYGYTF. Here the CDR3 DNA reads TGTGCCAGCAGTTTCCGACGGAGTTATGGCTACACCTTC.

This chain uses TRBV7-2 with TRBJ2-1, with a possible D match to TRBD1 (6 bases). V shed 10 bases and J shed 2 bases, with 12 bases lying between them. The CDR3 runs 13 residues. The germline CDR1 and CDR2 sequences are SGHTA and FQGNSA. The CDR3 loop is CAIGTTPYNEQFF. The CDR3 DNA is TGTGCCATAGGGACAACTCCCTACAATGAGCAGTTCTTC.

This clone was seen a single time. Other DNA sequences of this sample code for an identical CDR3. The genes are TRBV2 and TRBJ1-1; tentatively, D is TRBD1 (5 bases). Germline V gene data show CDR1 as SNHLY and CDR2 as FYNNEI. V was trimmed by 8 bases and J by 5 bases, leaving 18 bases between them. This CDR3 region has 14 residues. CDR3 in amino acids: CASSPEGGGTEAFF. The DNA for the CDR3 is TGTGCCAGCTCCCCAGAGGGTGGGGGGACTGAAGCTTTCTTT.

This clone was seen only a few times. The chain joins TRBV6-6 to TRBJ2-6; no clear D gene. Trimming removed 11 bases from V and 2 bases from J, with 4 bases in between. Per the germline V gene, CDR1 is MNHNY and CDR2 is SVGAGI (reference sequence). CDR3 length: 11 amino acids. In nucleotides, the CDR3 is TGTGCCTCAGCTGGGGCCAACGTCCTGACTTTC. This gives the protein CASAGANVLTF.

The rearrangement links TRBV29-1 to TRBJ2-1; D is perhaps TRBD1 (6 bases). In germline, CDR1 is SQVTM, CDR2 ANQGSEA. Trimming took 6 bases from V and 4 from J, leaving 22 bases between them. The CDR3 totals 16 residues. The chain's CDR3 is CSVRGFSETRYNEQFF. Here the CDR3 DNA reads TGCAGCGTAAGGGGGTTCTCGGAAACCCGGTACAATGAGCAGTTCTTC.

This clone was seen a few times. The J gene is TRBJ1-2, the V gene TRBV7-2, with TRBD1 matching 7 bases. V shed 6 bases and J 2 bases; nucleotides not matched to a gene: 9. The CDR3 length is 15 residues. CDR1 is SGHTA, CDR2 FQGNSA, per germline. CDR3 in amino acids: CASSQAPDRNYGYTF. The CDR3 DNA is TGTGCCAGCAGTCAGGCCCCGGACAGGAACTATGGCTACACCTTC.

The chain combines TRBV6-5 with TRBJ2-7; D call uncertain. This CDR3 comprises 13 residues. Germline assignment: CDR1 MNHEY and CDR2 SVGAGI. Trimming took off 9 bases at V and 3 bases at J, with 15 bases between the two ends. CDR3 sequence: CASRSPSDYEQYF. The DNA for the CDR3 is TGTGCCAGTCGGTCCCCTTCTGACTACGAGCAGTACTTC.

A few counts support this clone. V usage is TRBV5-4 and J usage is TRBJ2-3; D may be TRBD2 (5 bases). Deletions cut 4 bases from V and 6 bases from J, with 18 bases between. The CDR3 loop spans 15 amino acids. Germline CDR1 and CDR2: SGHNT and YYREEE (reference sequence). The CDR3 reads CASSSTTRSADTQYF. CDR3 bases: TGTGCCAGCAGCAGTACAACTAGATCGGCGGATACGCAGTATTTT.

The genes are TRBV5-1 and TRBJ2-3, with TRBD2 matching 9 bases. Germline V gene lookup returns CDR1 SGHRS and CDR2 YFSETQ. V was pared by 4 bases and J by 6 bases, with 12 bases of the junction left unmatched. This CDR3 contains 16 residues. CDR3 bases: TGCGCCAGCAGCGGTGGAGCGGGGGGCCGGGACGATACGCAGTATTTT. Protein product: CASSGGAGGRDDTQYF.

This clone was seen more than once but under ten times. DNA of the CDR3: TGTGCCTGGACGACCGGGACTAGCGGAAATACGCAGTATTTT. Residues: CAWTTGTSGNTQYF. The chain recombines TRBV30 with TRBJ2-3, with 11 bases matching TRBD2. The CDR3 covers 14 residues. Trimming cost V 4 bases and J 7 bases; bases outside gene matches: 7. CDR1 is GTSNPN and CDR2 is SVGIG in the germline V gene (reference sequence).

The rearrangement links TRBV7-9 to TRBJ1-1; unclear D gene. This CDR3 contains 14 residues. Germline values: CDR1 SEHNR, CDR2 FQNEAQ (reference sequence). Trimming took off 10 bases at V and 0 bases at J, with 15 bases between the two ends. CDR3 coding DNA: TGTGCCATCGAGCAGGCCCTTATGAACACTGAAGCTTTCTTT. Residues: CAIEQALMNTEAFF.

This clone occurred a few times. The chain carries TRBV5-1 and TRBJ2-2; D unclear. V dropped 1 base and J dropped 3 bases, with 10 bases sitting between them. The CDR3 is made up of 15 amino acids. From germline, CDR1 is SGHRS and CDR2 YFSETQ. This CDR3 reads CASSLRGRYTGELFF. The DNA of the CDR3 is TGCGCCAGCAGCTTGCGAGGACGGTACACCGGGGAGCTGTTTTTT.